This is a list of T cell receptor beta chains from one sample in a study of cytomegalovirus exposure and HLA in healthy donors. Only in-frame clones appear in the TCRdb table, and some are missing; sequencing was by immunoSEQ multiplex PCR. The sample's table shows more than 60,000 clones. The material sequenced was PBMCs. The receptors derive from a boy aged 5-17 years in good health and CMV-seronegative. Each CDR3 is given with its conserved first and last residue. The order of the fields is J gene, V gene, D gene, CDR3 DNA, CDR3 protein. A D gene is named only where the DNA matches it firmly.

TRBJ2-7 TRBV18 TRBD2 TGTGCCAGCTCGTCCGCCGGGGGGGTTGCCTACGAGCAGTACTTC CASSSAGGVAYEQYF
TRBJ1-5 TRBV10-2 NA TGCGCCAGCAGTGAGTCGGACAGACGGGGCCAGCCCCAGCATTTT CASSESDRRGQPQHF
TRBJ2-1 TRBV27 TRBD1 TGTGCCAGCAGCTGGACAGGGGCTAATGAGCAGTTCTTC CASSWTGANEQFF
TRBJ1-4 TRBV18 NA TGTGCCAGCTCTGGACTTATGGATGAAAAACTGTTTTTT CASSGLMDEKLFF
TRBJ1-5 TRBV4-1 NA TGCGCCAGCAGCCAAGGGGCAGAAAATCAGCCCCAGCATTTT CASSQGAENQPQHF
TRBJ2-3 TRBV29-1 NA TGCAGCGTTGGGAGCGTCGTAGCAGATACGCAGTATTTT CSVGSVVADTQYF
TRBJ1-1 TRBV27 NA TGTGCCAGCAGTTTTTCAGGGGCCACTGAAGCTTTCTTT CASSFSGATEAFF
TRBJ1-1 TRBV5-1 TRBD1 TGCGCCAGCAGCACAGGACAGGGCACTGAAGCTTTCTTT CASSTGQGTEAFF
TRBJ1-2 TRBV5-1 TRBD1 TGCGCCAGCAGCTGGGGACAGGGTCATGGCTACACCTTC CASSWGQGHGYTF
TRBJ1-5 TRBV19 TRBD1 TGTGCCAGTACCAGGTGGACAGGGGGCTCCAATCAGCCCCAGCATTTT CASTRWTGGSNQPQHF
TRBJ1-5 TRBV19 NA TGTGCCACCTCCCAGGGGCAGAGGCCCCAGCATTTT CATSQGQRPQHF
TRBJ2-7 TRBV4-2 NA TGTGCCAGCAGCCAAGATCTCGCCGAGGTTGGCGAGCAGTACTTC CASSQDLAEVGEQYF
TRBJ2-7 TRBV11-2 NA TGTGCCAGCAGCTTAGCCAACTACGAGCAGTACTTC CASSLANYEQYF
TRBJ1-1 TRBV19 NA TGTGCCAGTAGAACAGGGCAGAACACTGAAGCTTTCTTT CASRTGQNTEAFF
TRBJ2-2 TRBV27 TRBD2 TGTGCCAGCAGTTTGGGGGGGTCCGGGGAGCTGTTTTTT CASSLGGSGELFF
TRBJ2-7 TRBV5-6 NA TGTGCCAGCAGCTCCGCCGGGACTCCTCTCGAGCAGTACTTC CASSSAGTPLEQYF
TRBJ1-1 TRBV29-1 NA TGCAGCGTCTCCCTCGGTGGGAACACTGAAGCTTTCTTT CSVSLGGNTEAFF